The entry that follows covers one T cell receptor beta chain sequence. This CDR3 region has 15 residues. In germline, CDR1 is KGHSH, CDR2 LQKENI. With V trimmed by 3 bases and J by 3 bases, 3 bases remained unmatched. Using immunoSEQ multiplex PCR, the repertoire was profiled, and TCRdb retains in-frame clones only, with some absent. Counted here are more than 200,000 clones, less than 95% occurring once; the ten biggest clones make up just over 3%. This record comes from a study of cytomegalovirus exposure and HLA in healthy donors. About the research overall: Both the roughly 120 validation repertoires and the 500 to 700 first-cohort repertoires used the same platform, as reported by a later analysis.

This clonotype was sampled from a woman in her 30s in good health and CMV-seronegative. The specimen sequenced was PBMCs. The rearrangement uses TRBV18 and TRBJ2-3, with TRBD1 identical over 10 bases. CDR3 nucleotide sequence: TGTGCCAGCTCACCTGGACAGGGGGATACAGATACGCAGTATTTT. Encoded protein: CASSPGQGDTDTQYF.